Shown below are 9 T cell receptor beta chains from a single sample sequenced in a study of T cell responses to AZD1222 COVID-19 vaccine. Profiling relied on immunoSEQ multiplex PCR, and the TCRdb table lists in-frame clones only, not all of them. The sample contains 20,000 to 30,000 clones, around 86% of which appear only once. Sequences were derived from peripheral blood, sampled 28 days after the second AZD1222 dose. These receptors all stem from an adult who received the AZD1222 COVID-19 vaccine.

The V call is TRBV6-5, the J call TRBJ1-3; unclear D gene. The V end was cut by 2 bases, the J end by 0 bases, with 8 bases between. Germline assignment: CDR1 MNHEY and CDR2 SVGAGI. The CDR3 extends over 15 amino acids. CDR3 sequence: CASSYALGSGNTIYF. The CDR3, as DNA: TGTGCCAGCAGTTACGCCCTTGGCTCTGGAAACACCATATATTTT.

This rearrangement joins TRBV5-4 to TRBJ2-3; D perhaps matches TRBD2 (5 bases). Between the trimmed V and J ends, which lost 4 bases and 4 bases, there was a span of 19 bases. Per germline, CDR1 SGHNT and CDR2 YYREEE (reference sequence). The CDR3 extends over 16 amino acids. This chain's CDR3 is CASSRKLGRGPDTQYF. CDR3 nucleotides: TGTGCCAGCAGCCGCAAGCTTGGGAGAGGGCCAGATACGCAGTATTTT.

This clone was counted only a few times. The V and J genes are TRBV7-9 and TRBJ2-1, with D unresolved. V was clipped by 5 bases and J by 6 bases, with 11 bases between them. The CDR3 is 13 residues long. In germline, CDR1 is SEHNR, CDR2 FQNEAQ (reference sequence). DNA for the CDR3: TGTGCCAGCAGCCCCGCTATTGGCAATGAGCAGTTCTTC. This codes for CASSPAIGNEQFF.

This clone was found a few times. This chain uses TRBV5-4 with TRBJ1-1; D is possibly TRBD1 (5 bases). Germline lookup yields CDR1 SGHNT and CDR2 YYREEE (reference sequence). V shed 0 bases and J shed 0 bases, with 9 bases lying between them. There are 15 residues in the CDR3. The CDR3 coding sequence is TGTGCCAGCAGCTTGGTAGGGACGTTGAACACTGAAGCTTTCTTT. Residues: CASSLVGTLNTEAFF. Full variable domain (missing parts from reference TRBV5-4 and TRBJ1-1): ETGVTQSPTHLIKTRGQQVTLRCSSQSGHNTVSWYQQALGQGPQFIFQYYREEENGRGNFPPRFSGLQFPNYSSELNVNALELDDSALYLCASSLVGTLNTEAFFGQGTRLTVV.

This clone was seen only a few times. The chain carries TRBV6-1 and TRBJ2-1; TRBD2 matches 7 bases. There are 16 residues in the CDR3. Germline V lookup: CDR1 MNHNS, CDR2 SASEGT. V lost 4 bases and J lost 7; bases outside the gene matches: 13. CDR3 protein: CASSGRGVAKGNEQFF. DNA for the CDR3: TGTGCCAGCAGTGGCCGGGGGGTAGCTAAGGGTAATGAGCAGTTCTTC.

The chain recombines TRBV2 with TRBJ1-1; D uncertain. From germline, CDR1 is SNHLY and CDR2 FYNNEI. The length of the CDR3 is 11 residues. Between the trimmed V and J ends, which lost 5 bases and 11 bases, there was a span of 12 bases. The CDR3 region is CASSLTARAFF. CDR3 coding DNA: TGTGCCAGCAGTTTGACGGCCCGGGCTTTCTTT.

The chain joins TRBV7-9 to TRBJ2-7; D possibly corresponds to TRBD2 (6 bases). Germline V gene lookup returns CDR1 SEHNR and CDR2 FQNEAQ (reference sequence). The CDR3 is 14 amino acids. V was shortened by 5 bases and J by 3 bases, with 14 bases between the two germline ends. CDR3 sequence reads: CASSPSGVNYEQYF. Here the CDR3 DNA reads TGTGCCAGCAGCCCTTCGGGGGTCAACTACGAGCAGTACTTC. Filled out from reference TRBV7-9 and TRBJ2-7, the complete variable domain reads DTGVSQNPRHKITKRGQNVTFRCDPISEHNRLYWYRQTLGQGPEFLTYFQNEAQLEKSRLLSDRFSAERPKGSFSTLEIQRTEQGDSAMYLCASSPSGVNYEQYFGPGTRLTVT.

The CDR3 is CASSLRGTGGFYSNQPQHF. The CDR3 nucleotides read TGTGCCAGCAGTTTACGTGGGACAGGGGGTTTCTATAGCAATCAGCCCCAGCATTTT. The V call is TRBV27, the J call TRBJ1-5; TRBD1 agrees at 11 bases. Per the germline V gene, CDR1 is MNHEY and CDR2 is SMNVEV (reference sequence). The CDR3 runs 19 residues. V dropped 2 bases and J dropped 0; count of bases not matched to a gene: 9.

The chain employs TRBV3-1 (or the pseudogene TRBV3-2) and TRBJ2-5; tentatively, D is TRBD1 (6 bases). With 1 base removed from V and 7 bases from J, the gap between germline ends came to 13 bases. Per germline, CDR1 LGHDT and CDR2 YNNKEL (reference sequence). CDR3 size: 14 residues. CDR3 loop: CASSQAWQGRTQYF. The CDR3 DNA is TGTGCCAGCAGCCAAGCTTGGCAGGGGAGGACCCAGTACTTC.